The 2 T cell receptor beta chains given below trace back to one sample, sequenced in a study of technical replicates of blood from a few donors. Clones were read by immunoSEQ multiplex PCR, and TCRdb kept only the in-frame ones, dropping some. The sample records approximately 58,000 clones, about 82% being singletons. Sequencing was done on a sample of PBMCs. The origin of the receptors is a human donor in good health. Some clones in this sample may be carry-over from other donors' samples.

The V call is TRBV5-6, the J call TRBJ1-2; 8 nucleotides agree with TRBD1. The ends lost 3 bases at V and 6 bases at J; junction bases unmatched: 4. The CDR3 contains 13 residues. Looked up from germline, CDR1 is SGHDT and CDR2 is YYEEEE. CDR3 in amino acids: CASSYRGVNGYTF. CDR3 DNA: TGTGCCAGCAGCTACAGGGGGGTGAATGGCTACACCTTC.

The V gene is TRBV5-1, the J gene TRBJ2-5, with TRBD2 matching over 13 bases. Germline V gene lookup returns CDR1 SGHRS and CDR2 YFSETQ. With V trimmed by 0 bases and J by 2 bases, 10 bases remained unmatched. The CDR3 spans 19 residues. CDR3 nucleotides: TGCGCCAGCAGCTTGGTCGCCTCCCTACTAGCGGGGGGGCAAGAGACCCAGTACTTC. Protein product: CASSLVASLLAGGQETQYF.